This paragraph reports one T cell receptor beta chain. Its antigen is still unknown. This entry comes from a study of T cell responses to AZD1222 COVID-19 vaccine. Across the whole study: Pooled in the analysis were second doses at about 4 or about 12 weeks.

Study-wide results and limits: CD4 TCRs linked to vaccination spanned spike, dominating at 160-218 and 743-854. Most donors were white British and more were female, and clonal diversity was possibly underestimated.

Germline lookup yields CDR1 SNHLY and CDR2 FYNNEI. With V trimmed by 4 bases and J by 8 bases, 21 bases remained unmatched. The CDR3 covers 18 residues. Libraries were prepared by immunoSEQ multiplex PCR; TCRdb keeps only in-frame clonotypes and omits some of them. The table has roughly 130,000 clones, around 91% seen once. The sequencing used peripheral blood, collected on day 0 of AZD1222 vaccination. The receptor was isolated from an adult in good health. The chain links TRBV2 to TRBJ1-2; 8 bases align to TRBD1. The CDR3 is CASSVIQGASLAPRGYTF. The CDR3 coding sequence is TGTGCCAGCAGTGTAATCCAGGGGGCGTCTCTAGCGCCGAGGGGCTACACCTTC. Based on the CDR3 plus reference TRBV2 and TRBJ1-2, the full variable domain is EPEVTQTPSHQVTQMGQEVILRCVPISNHLYFYWYRQILGQKVEFLVSFYNNEISEKSEIFDDQFSVERPDGSNFTLKIRSTKLEDSAMYFCASSVIQGASLAPRGYTFGSGTRLTVV.